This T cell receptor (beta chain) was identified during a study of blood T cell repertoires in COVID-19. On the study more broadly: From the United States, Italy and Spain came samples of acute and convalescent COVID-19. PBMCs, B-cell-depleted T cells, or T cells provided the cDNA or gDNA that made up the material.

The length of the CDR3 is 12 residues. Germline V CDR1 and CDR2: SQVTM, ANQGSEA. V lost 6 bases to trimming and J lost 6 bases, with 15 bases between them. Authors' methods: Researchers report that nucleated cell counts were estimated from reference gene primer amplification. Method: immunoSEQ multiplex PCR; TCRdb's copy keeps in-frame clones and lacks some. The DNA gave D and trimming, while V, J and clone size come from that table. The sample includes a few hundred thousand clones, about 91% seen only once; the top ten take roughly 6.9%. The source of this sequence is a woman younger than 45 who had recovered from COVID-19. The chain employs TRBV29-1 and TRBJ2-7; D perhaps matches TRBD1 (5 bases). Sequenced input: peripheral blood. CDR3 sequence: CSVATVSSEQYF. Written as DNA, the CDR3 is TGCAGCGTGGCGACAGTTTCGAGCGAGCAGTACTTC.